These 31 T cell receptor beta chains share one sample of origin, sequenced in a study of cytomegalovirus exposure and HLA in healthy donors. 13 Jbeta primers and 60 Vbeta primers were used for the PCR. Produced via immunoSEQ multiplex PCR; TCRdb's table is partial and in-frame only. This table has hundreds of thousands of clones, 70% appearing once. Sequenced input: PBMCs. These receptors were taken from a man aged 35 to 55 in good health and CMV-seropositive.

This clone was seen a handful of times. The chain has TRBV6-1 and TRBJ2-5, with a tentative D call TRBD1 (6 bases). CDR1 and CDR2 (germline): MNHNS, SASEGT. This CDR3 contains 15 residues. The ends were cut back, 8 bases at V and 5 bases at J, with 21 bases in the middle. As DNA, the CDR3 is TGTGCCAGCTCGAGGGAGACAGGCTTTATTGAGACCCAGTACTTC. Protein sequence: CASSRETGFIETQYF.

In this sample, this clone turned up a few times. This chain connects TRBV5-1 to TRBJ1-1; TRBD1 is a possible D gene (6 bases). CDR1 and CDR2 (germline): SGHRS, YFSETQ. The CDR3 sequence is 17 residues long. V lost 4 bases to trimming and J lost 1 base, with 20 bases between them. This CDR3 reads CASSKSLQGKGNTEAFF. CDR3 sequence (DNA): TGCGCCAGCAGCAAATCCCTACAGGGAAAGGGGAACACTGAAGCTTTCTTT.

The chain employs TRBV27 and TRBJ2-1, with a weak D call TRBD2 (5 bases). CDR3 length equals 16 residues. Per the germline V gene, CDR1 is MNHEY and CDR2 is SMNVEV (reference sequence). V was clipped by 3 bases and J by 2 bases, with 14 bases between them. The CDR3 coding sequence is TGTGCCAGCAGTTTTTCGCCGAACGGGGCCTACAATGAGCAGTTCTTC. Its protein is CASSFSPNGAYNEQFF.

The J gene is TRBJ2-7, the V gene TRBV9, with 7 positions matching TRBD2. CDR1 is SGDLS, CDR2 YYNGEE, per germline. Trimming removed 8 bases from V and 2 bases from J; junction bases left unmatched: 10. CDR3 size: 14 residues. The CDR3 reads CARPREGRPYEQYF. The CDR3 nucleotides are TGTGCCAGACCAAGGGAGGGACGCCCCTACGAGCAGTACTTC.

This clone has a handful of counts. In DNA form, the CDR3 reads TGTGCCAGCAGCCCTAAAGACAGGGAATTCTATAATTCACCCCTCCACTTT. Its protein product is CASSPKDREFYNSPLHF. The gene calls are TRBV5-6 and TRBJ1-6, with 7 nucleotides matching TRBD1. The germline gives CDR1 SGHDT, CDR2 YYEEEE. The CDR3 runs 17 residues. V gave up 4 bases and J gave up 3 bases; unmatched junction bases: 10.

J is TRBJ1-2 and V is TRBV2, with TRBD1 matching over 7 bases. Trimming removed 10 bases from V and 9 bases from J; junction bases left unmatched: 17. The V gene's germline CDR1 is SNHLY and CDR2 FYNNEI. The CDR3 is made up of 14 amino acids. The CDR3: CATYSTRQGRSYTF. The CDR3 DNA sequence: TGTGCCACCTACTCCACCCGACAGGGACGGAGCTACACCTTC.

The chain is built from TRBV7-2 and TRBJ2-5; D remains ambiguous. The J call could be wrong; TRBJ2-7 is a better fit for the DNA end. From germline, CDR1 is SGHTA and CDR2 FQGNSA. The CDR3 has 14 amino acids. CDR3 sequence: CASSLVTTAYEQYF. The CDR3 nucleotides are TGTGCCAGCAGCTTAGTAACTACCGCCTACGAGCAGTACTTC.

The chain combines TRBV6-1 with TRBJ2-7; D remains unclear. Germline V gene lookup returns CDR1 MNHNS and CDR2 SASEGT. V lost 4 bases, J lost 2 bases, and 9 bases lay in between. The CDR3 runs 13 residues. The CDR3 DNA follows: TGTGCCAGCAGTGCTACCACGCCCTACGAGCAGTACTTC. It translates to CASSATTPYEQYF.

The chain combines TRBV7-6 with TRBJ2-2, with 7 bases that match TRBD2. This CDR3 is 14 amino acids long. The V gene's germline CDR1 is SGHVS and CDR2 FNYEAQ. V was clipped by 2 bases and J by 3 bases; unmatched bases: 0. CDR3 DNA: TGTGCCAGCAGCTTACGGGGGGACACCGGGGAGCTGTTTTTT. Amino acid sequence: CASSLRGDTGELFF.

The gene calls are TRBV10-3 and TRBJ2-7; the match to TRBD1 covers 12 bases. The germline V gene encodes CDR1 ENHRY and CDR2 SYGVKD. V shed 2 bases and J 2 bases; nucleotides not matched to a gene: 1. The CDR3 is made up of 15 amino acids. CDR3 sequence reads: CAISEGDRGPYEQYF. For the CDR3, the DNA is TGTGCCATCAGTGAGGGGGACAGGGGGCCCTACGAGCAGTACTTC.

This clone was recorded a few times. The V gene is TRBV7-6, the J gene TRBJ2-1, with a tentative D call TRBD1 (5 bases). This CDR3 is built from 13 residues. V lost 1 base, J lost 13 bases, and 14 bases lay in between. Germline assignment: CDR1 SGHVS and CDR2 FNYEAQ. The CDR3, as DNA: TGTGCCAGCAGCTTAGGAGACAGCTCAACTCAGTTCTTC. It yields the protein CASSLGDSSTQFF.

The chain carries TRBV5-1 and TRBJ1-1; D perhaps matches TRBD1 (6 bases). CDR3 size: 14 residues. Germline CDR1 reads SGHRS; CDR2 reads YFSETQ. V lost 2 bases to trimming and J lost 3 bases, with 11 bases between them. CDR3 sequence (DNA): TGCGCCAGCAGCTTAAGAGGGGGAGACACTGAAGCTTTCTTT. Translation: CASSLRGGDTEAFF.

This sequence joins TRBV13 and TRBJ1-4; D uncertain. Trimming shortened V by 2 bases and J by 7 bases, and 11 bases separated the two germline ends. The CDR3 loop spans 14 amino acids. Germline V gene lookup returns CDR1 PRHDT and CDR2 FYEKMQ (reference sequence). CDR3 residues: CASSLSIGSEKLFF. The CDR3 nucleotides read TGTGCCAGCAGCTTAAGCATAGGGAGTGAAAAACTGTTTTTT. The full variable domain, rest sourced from reference TRBV13 and TRBJ1-4, is AAGVIQSPRHLIKEKRETATLKCYPIPRHDTVYWYQQGPGQDPQFLISFYEKMQSDKGSIPDRFSAQQFSDYHSELNMSSLELGDSALYFCASSLSIGSEKLFFGSGTQLSVL.

This clone has a single count. The junction departs from the called germline gene at one end, perhaps through a read error. The rearrangement links TRBV7-9 to TRBJ1-6; 8 nucleotides match TRBD1. Germline lookup yields CDR1 SEHNR and CDR2 FQNEAQ (reference sequence). CDR3 size: 12 residues. CDR3 loop: CSSRQAQGALHF. CDR3 in DNA: TGTTCCAGCAGACAAGCACAGGGGGCCCTCCACTTT.

The chain recombines TRBV4-3 with TRBJ2-1, with 14 bases matching TRBD2. With V trimmed by 4 bases and J by 7 bases, 9 bases remained unmatched. CDR3 length equals 17 residues. CDR1 and CDR2 (germline): LGHNA, YSLEER. This CDR3 reads CASSPGLAGGWGNEQFF. The CDR3 coding sequence is TGCGCCAGCAGCCCCGGACTAGCGGGGGGTTGGGGGAATGAGCAGTTCTTC.

The chain joins TRBV5-1 to TRBJ2-7; tentative D call: TRBD1 (7 bases). Per the germline V gene, CDR1 is SGHRS and CDR2 is YFSETQ. There are 13 residues in the CDR3. The ends were cut back, 9 bases at V and 0 bases at J, with 13 bases in the middle. As DNA, the CDR3 is TGCGCCACCAGGGGGGACAACTCCTACGAGCAGTACTTC. Amino acid sequence: CATRGDNSYEQYF.

This clone was recorded only once. This sequence joins TRBV2 and TRBJ1-4; 8 bases align to TRBD1. Looked up from germline, CDR1 is SNHLY and CDR2 is FYNNEI. V was clipped by 2 bases and J by 6 bases; unmatched bases: 5. CDR3 length equals 15 residues. CDR3 sequence reads: CASSEKTGGDEKLFF. The CDR3 nucleotides are TGTGCCAGCAGTGAAAAAACAGGGGGAGATGAAAAACTGTTTTTT.

As to this clone: The sample carries other DNA sequences with the same CDR3. The rearrangement links TRBV5-1 to TRBJ1-5, with D possibly TRBD1 on 5 matching bases. The CDR3 totals 15 residues. The ends were cut back, 4 bases at V and 0 bases at J, with 11 bases in the middle. Germline assignment: CDR1 SGHRS and CDR2 YFSETQ. The CDR3: CASSLLGDSNQPQHF. The CDR3 DNA reads as TGCGCCAGCAGCCTCCTAGGGGATAGCAATCAGCCCCAGCATTTT.

This rearrangement joins TRBV4-1 to TRBJ1-1; a possible D gene is TRBD1 (6 bases). Germline V gene data show CDR1 as MGHRA and CDR2 as YSYEKL. The CDR3 covers 14 residues. The V end was cut by 4 bases, the J end by 4 bases, with 13 bases between. In DNA form, the CDR3 reads TGCGCCAGCAGCCGTCGAGGGGGTCCCACTGAAGCTTTCTTT. The encoded protein is CASSRRGGPTEAFF.

The rearrangement uses TRBV27 and TRBJ2-7, with D tentatively TRBD1 (6 bases). The germline V gene has CDR1 MNHEY and CDR2 SMNVEV (reference sequence). The CDR3 is 14 amino acids. The V end lost 6 bases, the J end lost 2 bases, and 14 bases lay between the germline ends. CDR3 region: CASRPFGGPYEQYF. The CDR3 region has the DNA TGTGCCAGCAGGCCCTTTGGGGGCCCCTACGAGCAGTACTTC.

The chain has TRBV5-4 and TRBJ1-1, with a tentative D call TRBD1 (5 bases). The CDR3 covers 14 residues. Germline CDR1 reads SGHNT; CDR2 reads YYREEE (reference sequence). Trimming stripped 5 bases from V and 4 bases from J, with 15 bases between. The CDR3 spells CASSVPEGSTEAFF. CDR3 nucleotides: TGTGCCAGCAGTGTCCCGGAGGGGAGCACTGAAGCTTTCTTT. Complete variable domain (other parts from reference TRBV5-4 and TRBJ1-1): ETGVTQSPTHLIKTRGQQVTLRCSSQSGHNTVSWYQQALGQGPQFIFQYYREEENGRGNFPPRFSGLQFPNYSSELNVNALELDDSALYLCASSVPEGSTEAFFGQGTRLTVV.

J is TRBJ2-3 and V is TRBV6-5, with D possibly being TRBD1 (5 bases). Per the germline V gene, CDR1 is MNHEY and CDR2 is SVGAGI. Trimming left V 11 bases short and J 3 bases short, with 15 bases between. CDR3 size: 13 residues. CDR3 loop: CARGAHFTDTQYF. CDR3 in DNA: TGTGCCCGTGGGGCCCATTTTACAGATACGCAGTATTTT.

This clone was seen a few times. The chain carries TRBV18 and TRBJ1-3, with a weak D call TRBD1 (5 bases). The V end was cut by 1 base, the J end by 3 bases, with 7 bases between. The CDR3 length is 14 residues. Per the germline V gene, CDR1 is KGHSH and CDR2 is LQKENI. CDR3 sequence (DNA): TGTGCCAGCTCACCACAGGGGTATGGAAACACCATATATTTT. This sequence encodes CASSPQGYGNTIYF. The full variable domain, rest sourced from reference TRBV18 and TRBJ1-3, is NAGVMQNPRHLVRRRGQEARLRCSPMKGHSHVYWYRQLPEEGLKFMVYLQKENIIDESGMPKERFSAEFPKEGPSILRIQQVVRGDSAAYFCASSPQGYGNTIYFGEGSWLTVV.

Details on this clone: Other DNA sequences of this sample code for an identical CDR3. The chain uses TRBV28 and TRBJ1-6; D gene uncertain. Germline V gives CDR1 MDHEN, CDR2 SYDVKM. The V gene lost 2 bases and the J gene lost 0 bases, with 5 bases spanning the gap. The CDR3 has 15 residues. The CDR3 region is CASSLRGSYNSPLHF. The CDR3 DNA sequence: TGTGCCAGCAGTTTACGGGGCTCCTATAATTCACCCCTCCACTTT.

This clone was seen ten or more times. The chain joins TRBV4-2 to TRBJ1-2, with D perhaps matching TRBD1 (6 bases). V gave up 6 bases and J gave up 6 bases, with 14 bases separating them. CDR1 LGHNA and CDR2 YNFKEQ come from the germline V gene. The CDR3 covers 13 residues. CDR3 loop: CASRRTGKDGYTF. The CDR3 DNA reads TGTGCCAGCAGGCGAACAGGGAAGGATGGCTACACCTTC.

This sequence joins TRBV4-1 and TRBJ2-5, with TRBD2 matching 9 bases. After removal of 0 bases from V and 3 bases from J, the junction contained 8 bases not matched to a gene. Germline V gene data show CDR1 as MGHRA and CDR2 as YSYEKL. This CDR3 has 17 residues. The DNA for the CDR3 is TGCGCCAGCAGCCAAGATCCCAGCGGGGGGCAGGAAGAGACCCAGTACTTC. Its protein is CASSQDPSGGQEETQYF.

This chain links TRBV10-3 with TRBJ1-2, with TRBD1 matching 9 bases. The CDR3 is 13 residues long. The ends lost 7 bases at V and 6 bases at J; junction bases unmatched: 6. Germline V lookup: CDR1 ENHRY, CDR2 SYGVKD. CDR3 sequence (DNA): TGTGCCATCACTAGGGACAGGGCGGATGGCTACACCTTC. Amino acid sequence: CAITRDRADGYTF.

The chain uses TRBV7-2 and TRBJ1-2, with 8 nucleotides matching TRBD1. V lost 3 bases to trimming and J lost 7 bases; unmatched junction nucleotides: 13. Germline loops: CDR1 SGHTA, CDR2 FQGNSA. CDR3 length equals 16 residues. CDR3: CASSFGQGWILGGYTF. The CDR3 DNA sequence: TGTGCCAGCAGCTTCGGACAGGGATGGATCTTGGGTGGCTACACCTTC.

This clone was picked up a small number of times. This chain uses TRBV6-1 with TRBJ2-7; perhaps TRBD1 as D (5 bases). Trimming removed 6 bases at V and 3 bases at J, with 9 bases between. The length of the CDR3 is 12 residues. CDR1 MNHNS and CDR2 SASEGT come from the germline V gene. The CDR3 coding sequence is TGTGCCAGCAGCTACCAGGGCTACGAGCAGTACTTC. As protein: CASSYQGYEQYF.

This clone was seen a handful of times. The chain recombines TRBV6-5 with TRBJ2-5; TRBD2 matches 9 bases. This CDR3 spans 15 amino acids. Trimming at V came to 2 bases and at J to 4 bases, leaving 5 bases not matched to a gene. In germline, CDR1 is MNHEY, CDR2 SVGAGI. The CDR3 sequence is CASSYERGAGETQYF. CDR3 nucleotide sequence: TGTGCCAGCAGTTACGAGCGGGGGGCGGGAGAGACCCAGTACTTC.

The chain links TRBV19 to TRBJ2-1; D remains ambiguous. The CDR3 extends over 15 amino acids. Trimming removed 4 bases from V and 5 bases from J, with 15 bases in between. Germline V gene lookup returns CDR1 LNHDA and CDR2 SQIVND (reference sequence). The CDR3 reads CASSTHLRPHNEQFF. DNA of the CDR3: TGTGCCAGTAGTACGCACCTCAGGCCCCACAATGAGCAGTTCTTC.